This T cell receptor (beta chain) derives from a study of cytomegalovirus exposure and HLA in healthy donors (dated by TCRdb to 2017 to 2019). Background for the entire study: According to a later analysis, one platform produced both the approximately 110 validation repertoires and the 700 or so repertoires of the first cohort. The study aimed to test whether cataloging public T cell receptors could reveal signatures of past pathogen exposure. In addition to the first cohort of 666 subjects, a separate validation cohort of approximately 110 different subjects was used. To predict cytomegalovirus infection status, the study combined high-throughput TCR immunosequencing, statistical association of individual TCRs with disease status, and machine learning. Here is what the overall study found, with its caveats: A later analysis lacked HLA typing for the validation cohort, so it scored co-occurrence in that cohort across all 110 or so repertoires. A few of the identified cytomegalovirus-associated TCR beta chains were confirmed in vitro to be specific for cytomegalovirus antigens. Most TCR sequences were seen in very few donors, while some public TCRs were found in many individuals. The classifier was reported to diagnose cytomegalovirus status with high specificity and sensitivity in both the original and validation cohorts. Of the cluster scores, about 94% were above 0 in a later analysis, which found that TCRs clustered in the first cohort also tended to co-occur in the 120 validation repertoires. The authors suggested that the approach could potentially be extended to other disease states and immunological phenotypes. The study gave a list of more than 150 TCR beta chains associated with cytomegalovirus.

The donors belonged to the validation cohort of under 150 subjects, which was separate from the roughly 700-subject first cohort. CDR3 length: 13 amino acids, cysteine to phenylalanine. The read is trimmed to its CDR3 DNA, 39 bases read in frame from base 1. V and J lose 2 bases and 5 bases, and a span of 7 bases separates them. CDR1 and CDR2 are drawn from the germline V gene: SGHRS, YFSETQ. The library came from the immunoSEQ multiplex PCR assay. In the original analysis: A statistical classification framework was built to diagnose cytomegalovirus status from the catalog of TCR beta chain sequences. The clones in this table, taken by TCRdb from immuneACCESS, are in-frame only. Not every clone is retained; where verified, under half of the shortfall comes from an unresolved V gene, and the cause of the rest is unknown. V and J calls and clone size are copied from that table; D and trimming were computed from the DNA. Here the sample has about 82,000 clones; 85% to 95% occur a single time. The ten top clones hold approximately 0.7% of the sample.

A remark on this clone: The antigen it recognizes is unknown. Base qualities were left out, and no much larger clone turns up one base away.

The receptor comes from a man aged 18-30 years in good health and CMV-seronegative. Specimen: PBMCs. The V gene is TRBV5-1 and the J gene is TRBJ2-2; no D gene can be assigned with confidence. The DNA sequence reads TGCGCCAGCAGCTTCCTAGAAACCGGGGAGCTGTTTTTT. Translated, this gives CASSFLETGELFF.